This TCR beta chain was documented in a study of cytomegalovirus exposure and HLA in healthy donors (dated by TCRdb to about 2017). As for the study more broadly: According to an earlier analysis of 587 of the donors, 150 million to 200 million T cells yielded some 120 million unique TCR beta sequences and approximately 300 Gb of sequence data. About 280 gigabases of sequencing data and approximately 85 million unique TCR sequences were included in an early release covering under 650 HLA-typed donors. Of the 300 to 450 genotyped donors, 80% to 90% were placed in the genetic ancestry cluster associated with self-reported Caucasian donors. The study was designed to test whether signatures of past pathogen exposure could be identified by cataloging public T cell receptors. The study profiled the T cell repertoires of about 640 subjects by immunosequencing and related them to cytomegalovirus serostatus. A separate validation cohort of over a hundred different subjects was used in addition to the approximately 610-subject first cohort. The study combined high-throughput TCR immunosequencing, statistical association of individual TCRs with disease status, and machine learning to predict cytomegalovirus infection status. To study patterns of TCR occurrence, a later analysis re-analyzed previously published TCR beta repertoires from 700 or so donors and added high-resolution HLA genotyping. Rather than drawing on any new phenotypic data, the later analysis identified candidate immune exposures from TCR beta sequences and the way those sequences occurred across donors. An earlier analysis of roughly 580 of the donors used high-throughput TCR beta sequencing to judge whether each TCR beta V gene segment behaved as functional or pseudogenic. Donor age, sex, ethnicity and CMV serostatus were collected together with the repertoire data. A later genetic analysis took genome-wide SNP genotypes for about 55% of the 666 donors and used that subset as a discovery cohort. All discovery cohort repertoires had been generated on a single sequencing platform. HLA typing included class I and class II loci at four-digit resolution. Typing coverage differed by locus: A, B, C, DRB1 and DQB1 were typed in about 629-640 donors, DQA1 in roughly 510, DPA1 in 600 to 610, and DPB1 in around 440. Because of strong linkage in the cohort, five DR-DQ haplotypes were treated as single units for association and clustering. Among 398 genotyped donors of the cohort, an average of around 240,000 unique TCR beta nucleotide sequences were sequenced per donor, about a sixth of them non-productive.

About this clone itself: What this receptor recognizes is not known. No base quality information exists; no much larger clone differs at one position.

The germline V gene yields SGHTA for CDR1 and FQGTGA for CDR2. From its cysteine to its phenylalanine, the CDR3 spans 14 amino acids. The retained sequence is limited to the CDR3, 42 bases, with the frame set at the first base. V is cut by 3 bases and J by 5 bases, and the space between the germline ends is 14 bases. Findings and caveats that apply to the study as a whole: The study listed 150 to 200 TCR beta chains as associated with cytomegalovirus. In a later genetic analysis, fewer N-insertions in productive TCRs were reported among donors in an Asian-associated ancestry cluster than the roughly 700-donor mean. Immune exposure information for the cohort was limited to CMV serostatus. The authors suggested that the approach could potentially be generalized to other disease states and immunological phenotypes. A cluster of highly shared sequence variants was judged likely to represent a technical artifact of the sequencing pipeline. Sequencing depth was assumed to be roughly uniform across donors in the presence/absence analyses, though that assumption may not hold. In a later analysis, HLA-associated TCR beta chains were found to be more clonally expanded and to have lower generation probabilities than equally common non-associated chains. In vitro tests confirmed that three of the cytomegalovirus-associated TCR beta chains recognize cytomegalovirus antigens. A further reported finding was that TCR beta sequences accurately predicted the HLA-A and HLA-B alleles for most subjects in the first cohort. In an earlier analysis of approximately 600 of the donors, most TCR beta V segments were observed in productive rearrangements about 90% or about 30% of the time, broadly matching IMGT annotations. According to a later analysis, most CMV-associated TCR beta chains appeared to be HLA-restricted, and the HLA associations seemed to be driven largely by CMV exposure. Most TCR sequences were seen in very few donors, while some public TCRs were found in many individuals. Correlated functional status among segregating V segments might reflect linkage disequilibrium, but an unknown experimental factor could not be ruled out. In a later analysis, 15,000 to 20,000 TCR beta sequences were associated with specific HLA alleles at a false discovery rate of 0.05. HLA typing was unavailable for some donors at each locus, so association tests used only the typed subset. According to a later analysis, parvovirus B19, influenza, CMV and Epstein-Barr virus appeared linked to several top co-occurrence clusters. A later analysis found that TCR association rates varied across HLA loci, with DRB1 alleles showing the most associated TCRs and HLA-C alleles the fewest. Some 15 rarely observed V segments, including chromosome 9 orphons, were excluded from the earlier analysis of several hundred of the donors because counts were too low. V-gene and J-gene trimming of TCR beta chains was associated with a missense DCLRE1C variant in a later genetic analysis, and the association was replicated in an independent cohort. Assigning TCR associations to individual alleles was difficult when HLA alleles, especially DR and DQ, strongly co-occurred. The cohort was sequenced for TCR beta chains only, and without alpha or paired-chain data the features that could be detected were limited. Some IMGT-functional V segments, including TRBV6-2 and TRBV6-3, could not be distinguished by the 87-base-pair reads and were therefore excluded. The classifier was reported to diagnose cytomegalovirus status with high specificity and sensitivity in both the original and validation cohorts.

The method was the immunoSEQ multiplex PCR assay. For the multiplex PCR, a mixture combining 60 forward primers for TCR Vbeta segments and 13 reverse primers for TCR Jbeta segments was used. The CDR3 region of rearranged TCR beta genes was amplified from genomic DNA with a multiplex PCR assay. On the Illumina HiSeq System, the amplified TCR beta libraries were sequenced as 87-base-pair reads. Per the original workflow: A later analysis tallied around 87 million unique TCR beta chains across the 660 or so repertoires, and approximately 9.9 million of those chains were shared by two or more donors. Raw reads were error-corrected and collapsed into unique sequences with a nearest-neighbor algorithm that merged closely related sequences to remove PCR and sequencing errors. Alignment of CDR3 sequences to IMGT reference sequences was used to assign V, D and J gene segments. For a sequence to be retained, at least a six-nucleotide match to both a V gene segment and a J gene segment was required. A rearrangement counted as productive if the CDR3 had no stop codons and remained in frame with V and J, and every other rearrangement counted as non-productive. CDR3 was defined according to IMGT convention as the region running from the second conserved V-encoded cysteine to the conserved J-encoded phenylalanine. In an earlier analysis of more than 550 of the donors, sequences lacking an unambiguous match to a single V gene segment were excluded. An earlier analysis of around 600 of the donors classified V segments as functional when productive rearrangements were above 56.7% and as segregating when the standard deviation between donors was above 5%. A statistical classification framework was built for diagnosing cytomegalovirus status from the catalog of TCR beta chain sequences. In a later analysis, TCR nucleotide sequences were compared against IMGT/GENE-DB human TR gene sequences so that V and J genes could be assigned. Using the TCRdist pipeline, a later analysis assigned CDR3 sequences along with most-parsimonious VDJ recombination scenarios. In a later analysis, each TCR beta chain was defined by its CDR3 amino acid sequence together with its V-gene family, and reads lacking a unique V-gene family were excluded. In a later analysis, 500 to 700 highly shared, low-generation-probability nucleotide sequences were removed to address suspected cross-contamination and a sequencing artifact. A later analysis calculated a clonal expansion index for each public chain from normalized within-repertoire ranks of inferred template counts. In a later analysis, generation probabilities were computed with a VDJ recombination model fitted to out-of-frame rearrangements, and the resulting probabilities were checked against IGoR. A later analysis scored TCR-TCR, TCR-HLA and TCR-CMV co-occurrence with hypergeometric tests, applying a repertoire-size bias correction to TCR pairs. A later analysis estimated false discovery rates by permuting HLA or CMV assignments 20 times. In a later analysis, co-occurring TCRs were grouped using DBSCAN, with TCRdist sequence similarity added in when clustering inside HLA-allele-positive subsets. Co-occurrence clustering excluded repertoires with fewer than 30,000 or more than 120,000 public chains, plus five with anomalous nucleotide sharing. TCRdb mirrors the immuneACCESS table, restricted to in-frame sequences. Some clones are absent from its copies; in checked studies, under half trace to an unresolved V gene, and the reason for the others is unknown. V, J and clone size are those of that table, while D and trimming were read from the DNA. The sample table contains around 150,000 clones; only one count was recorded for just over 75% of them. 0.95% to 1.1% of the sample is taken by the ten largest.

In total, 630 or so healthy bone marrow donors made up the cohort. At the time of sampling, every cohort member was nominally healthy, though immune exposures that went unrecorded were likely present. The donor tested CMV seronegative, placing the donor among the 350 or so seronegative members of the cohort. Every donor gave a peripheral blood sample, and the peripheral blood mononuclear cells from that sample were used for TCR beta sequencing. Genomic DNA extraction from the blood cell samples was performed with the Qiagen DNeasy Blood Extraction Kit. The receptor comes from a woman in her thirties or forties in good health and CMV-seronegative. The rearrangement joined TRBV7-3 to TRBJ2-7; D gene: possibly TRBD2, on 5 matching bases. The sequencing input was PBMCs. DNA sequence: TGTGCCAGCAGCTTGGGCCGTAGCGTCCACGAGCAGTACTTC. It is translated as CASSLGRSVHEQYF.